Listed below are T cell receptor beta chains from one sample, sequenced in a study of cytomegalovirus exposure and HLA in healthy donors. TCRdb's copy holds only in-frame clones and misses some; the assay was immunoSEQ multiplex PCR. This repertoire shows roughly 120,000 clones, about 80% found once; its top ten account for 5% to 6%. Sequencing input: PBMCs. The receptors shown here come from a man younger than 40 in good health and CMV-seronegative. CDR3s include the opening cysteine and the closing phenylalanine or tryptophan. The D gene is left open where the match is weak. A clone size is listed for some rows: how often the clone was seen (once, few, many), or a class if it is expanded.

clone_size: .
j_call: TRBJ2-3
d_call: TRBD1
v_call: TRBV7-9
cdr3_nt: TGTGCCAGCAGCTTTGGTAACCCCTCCGGGACAGGGGAAGATACGCAGTATTTT
cdr3_aa: CASSFGNPSGTGEDTQYF

clone_size: .
j_call: TRBJ2-7
d_call: TRBD1
v_call: TRBV19
cdr3_nt: TGTGCCAGTAGTATAAGCCAGGGGGCCTACGAGCAGTACTTC
cdr3_aa: CASSISQGAYEQYF

clone_size: .
j_call: TRBJ2-1
d_call: TRBD2
v_call: TRBV7-7
cdr3_nt: TGTGCTAGCAGCTTAGTGGGACTAGATGAGCAGTTCTTC
cdr3_aa: CASSLVGLDEQFF

clone_size: .
j_call: TRBJ2-1
d_call: TRBD2
v_call: TRBV30
cdr3_nt: TGTGCCTGTACGGCTAGCGGGAGTTACAATGAGCAGTTCTTC
cdr3_aa: CACTASGSYNEQFF

clone_size: few
j_call: TRBJ2-7
d_call: .
v_call: TRBV11-2
cdr3_nt: TGTGCCAGCAGCTTTGGACAGAACTACGAGCAGTACTTC
cdr3_aa: CASSFGQNYEQYF

clone_size: once
j_call: TRBJ1-1
d_call: TRBD1
v_call: TRBV7-2
cdr3_nt: TGTGCCAGCAGTAACCGGGACAGGGGGCGAGCTTTCTTT
cdr3_aa: CASSNRDRGRAFF

clone_size: .
j_call: TRBJ2-5
d_call: .
v_call: TRBV7-8
cdr3_nt: TGTGCCAGCAGCTTTGGAGTAGCGGGACAGGGTAGCGAGACCCAGTACTTC
cdr3_aa: CASSFGVAGQGSETQYF

clone_size: .
j_call: TRBJ2-3
d_call: .
v_call: TRBV5-4
cdr3_nt: TGTGCCAGCAGCTTGGCCGGACTTACCACAGATACGCAGTATTTT
cdr3_aa: CASSLAGLTTDTQYF

clone_size: .
j_call: TRBJ1-4
d_call: .
v_call: TRBV5-1
cdr3_nt: TGCGCCAGCAGCTTGGGCGGGGCAGGTGAAAAACTGTTTTTT
cdr3_aa: CASSLGGAGEKLFF

clone_size: once
j_call: TRBJ1-1
d_call: .
v_call: TRBV19
cdr3_nt: TGTGCCAGTAGTAACCTCGGGCCGGGGCAGGGAGGAGAAGCTTTCTTT
cdr3_aa: CASSNLGPGQGGEAFF

clone_size: few
j_call: TRBJ2-5
d_call: TRBD1
v_call: TRBV5-6
cdr3_nt: TGTGCCAGCAGCTGGGACAGAAAAGAGACCCAGTACTTC
cdr3_aa: CASSWDRKETQYF

clone_size: .
j_call: TRBJ2-1
d_call: TRBD2
v_call: TRBV4-1
cdr3_nt: TGCGCCAGCAGCCGCGGAGCGGGAGGGCCGTGGAATGAGCAGTTCTTC
cdr3_aa: CASSRGAGGPWNEQFF

clone_size: .
j_call: TRBJ2-7
d_call: .
v_call: TRBV6-1
cdr3_nt: TGTGCCAGCAGTGCCAATATCGGGTACGAGCAGTACTTC
cdr3_aa: CASSANIGYEQYF

clone_size: .
j_call: TRBJ1-4
d_call: TRBD1
v_call: TRBV9
cdr3_nt: TGTGCCAGCAGCCTAGGGACAGGAAATGAAAAACTGTTTTTT
cdr3_aa: CASSLGTGNEKLFF

clone_size: once
j_call: TRBJ2-1
d_call: TRBD2
v_call: TRBV6-1
cdr3_nt: TGTGCCAGCAAATCCGGGGGGGTCGTTGAGCAGTTCTTC
cdr3_aa: CASKSGGVVEQFF

clone_size: .
j_call: TRBJ2-1
d_call: .
v_call: TRBV27
cdr3_nt: TGTGCCAGCAGTTCTACAGAGAGCTCCTACAATGAGCAGTTCTTC
cdr3_aa: CASSSTESSYNEQFF

clone_size: .
j_call: TRBJ2-1
d_call: TRBD1
v_call: TRBV7-2
cdr3_nt: TGTGCCAGCAGTATTAGACTGGACAGGGATGGATACAATGAGCAGTTCTTC
cdr3_aa: CASSIRLDRDGYNEQFF

clone_size: .
j_call: TRBJ2-2
d_call: .
v_call: TRBV2
cdr3_nt: TGTGCCAGCAGTGATTGGCCAGGGCCAAACACCGGGGAGCTGTTTTTT
cdr3_aa: CASSDWPGPNTGELFF

clone_size: .
j_call: TRBJ2-4
d_call: TRBD2
v_call: TRBV5-5
cdr3_nt: TGTGCCAGCAGTCAAGTAGCGGGAGGAGAGAACATTCAGTACTTC
cdr3_aa: CASSQVAGGENIQYF

clone_size: few
j_call: TRBJ2-3
d_call: TRBD1
v_call: TRBV19
cdr3_nt: TGTGCCAGTAGCCCTCGGGACAGGATCACAGATACGCAGTATTTT
cdr3_aa: CASSPRDRITDTQYF

clone_size: .
j_call: TRBJ2-3
d_call: .
v_call: TRBV4-3
cdr3_nt: TGCGCCAGCAGCCACTCAGGGGTCGGCACAGATACGCAGTATTTT
cdr3_aa: CASSHSGVGTDTQYF

clone_size: .
j_call: TRBJ2-3
d_call: TRBD1
v_call: TRBV5-4
cdr3_nt: TGTGCCGGGAGGGACAGGGGCACAGATACGCAGTATTTT
cdr3_aa: CAGRDRGTDTQYF

clone_size: .
j_call: TRBJ2-4
d_call: TRBD2
v_call: TRBV2
cdr3_nt: TGTGCCAGCAGTAGGGCTCCGAGGACTAGCGGGAGGATTCTCTCATGGAACATTCAGTACTTC
cdr3_aa: CASSRAPRTSGRILSWNIQYF

clone_size: .
j_call: TRBJ2-5
d_call: TRBD2
v_call: TRBV4-2
cdr3_nt: TGTGCCAGCAGCCAAGATGAGAGCGGGAGGCCCCAAGAGACCCAGTACTTC
cdr3_aa: CASSQDESGRPQETQYF

clone_size: .
j_call: TRBJ2-7
d_call: .
v_call: TRBV27
cdr3_nt: TGTGCCAGCAGTTTAACAGGGTTTCTCGACGAGCAGTACTTC
cdr3_aa: CASSLTGFLDEQYF

clone_size: .
j_call: TRBJ1-4
d_call: .
v_call: TRBV4-3
cdr3_nt: TGCGCCAGCAGCCAAACCGGACTGGGGGAAAAACTGTTTTTT
cdr3_aa: CASSQTGLGEKLFF

clone_size: once
j_call: TRBJ2-5
d_call: TRBD2
v_call: TRBV18
cdr3_nt: TGTGCCAGCTCACCACCGGACGGGGGGGCCGGGAGGAAGACCCAGTACTTC
cdr3_aa: CASSPPDGGAGRKTQYF

clone_size: .
j_call: TRBJ2-3
d_call: .
v_call: TRBV9
cdr3_nt: TGTGCCAGCAGCGCCTTCAGCACAGATACGCAGTATTTT
cdr3_aa: CASSAFSTDTQYF